Each of the 27 T cell receptor beta chains below was sequenced from the same sample in a study of blood T cell repertoires in COVID-19. Profiling relied on immunoSEQ multiplex PCR, and the TCRdb table lists in-frame clones only, not all of them. Here the sample spans 150,000 to 200,000 clones, 75% to 85% being singletons. Material: peripheral blood. These receptors originate from a man aged 55-75 years with acute or convalescent COVID-19.

The CDR3 DNA is TGTGCCAGCAGCTTGGCCCAGGGCGATTCACCCCTCCACTTT. It is translated as CASSLAQGDSPLHF. This chain uses TRBV5-4 with TRBJ1-6; TRBD1 might be the D (5 bases). The CDR3 runs to 14 residues. Germline loops: CDR1 SGHNT, CDR2 YYREEE (reference sequence). The V and J ends lost 0 bases and 8 bases respectively, with 9 bases between them.

This clone occurred once. The gene calls are TRBV9 and TRBJ2-1, with D unclear. Germline V gene data show CDR1 as SGDLS and CDR2 as YYNGEE. The CDR3 totals 13 residues. The germline V and J ends were trimmed by 4 bases and 5 bases, with 10 bases remaining between them. The CDR3 bases are TGTGCCAGCAGCTCCCGCGCCGACAATGAGCAGTTCTTC. Translating it yields CASSSRADNEQFF.

The chain joins TRBV6-5 to TRBJ2-2; 7 bases line up with TRBD1. This CDR3 spans 13 amino acids. V shed 6 bases and J 4 bases; nucleotides not matched to a gene: 2. Germline values: CDR1 MNHEY, CDR2 SVGAGI. For the CDR3, the DNA is TGTGCCAGCAGGGGACAGCGCACCGGGGAGCTGTTTTTT. Translation: CASRGQRTGELFF.

A few counts support this clone. This chain connects TRBV5-1 to TRBJ1-1, with 11 bases identical to TRBD1. Per germline, CDR1 SGHRS and CDR2 YFSETQ. This CDR3 has 15 residues. After removal of 5 bases from V and 7 bases from J, the junction contained 10 bases not matched to a gene. CDR3 sequence: CASSHGTGGSNEAFF. In DNA, the CDR3 is TGCGCCAGCAGTCACGGGACAGGGGGGTCGAATGAAGCTTTCTTT.

This chain uses TRBV5-5 with TRBJ1-1, with a weak D call TRBD1 (6 bases). This CDR3 is 15 amino acids long. Trimming stripped 4 bases from V and 1 base from J, with 14 bases between. CDR1 and CDR2 from the germline V gene are SGHKS and YYEKEE (reference sequence). CDR3 in DNA: TGTGCCAGCAGCCAGAAGACGGGACAGAACACTGAAGCTTTCTTT. It specifies CASSQKTGQNTEAFF. The full variable domain, completed using reference TRBV5-5 and TRBJ1-1, is DAGVTQSPTHLIKTRGQQVTLRCSPISGHKSVSWYQQVLGQGPQFIFQYYEKEERGRGNFPDRFSARQFPNYSSELNVNALLLGDSALYLCASSQKTGQNTEAFFGQGTRLTVV.

This clone has more than one count but fewer than ten. V is TRBV28 and J is TRBJ2-7, with 8 bases lining up with TRBD2. Per germline, CDR1 MDHEN and CDR2 SYDVKM. J lost 1 base, V lost 6 bases, and 5 bases had no gene match. CDR3 length equals 14 residues. As DNA, the CDR3 is TGTGCCAGCAGCTCTAGCGGGCCATCCTACGAGCAGTACTTC. Translation: CASSSSGPSYEQYF.

This chain connects TRBV5-1 to TRBJ1-1, with 7 nucleotides matching TRBD1. Germline V gene sequence: CDR1 SGHRS, CDR2 YFSETQ. The CDR3 runs 13 residues. The V gene end was trimmed by 3 bases and the J gene end by 7 bases; junction bases not matched to a gene: 6. The CDR3 loop is CASSSGQDNEAFF. CDR3 sequence (DNA): TGCGCCAGCAGCTCTGGACAGGATAATGAAGCTTTCTTT.

This clone occurred once. The chain recombines TRBV5-4 with TRBJ2-2; 8 bases map to TRBD2. This CDR3 is built from 16 residues. Germline CDR1 reads SGHNT; CDR2 reads YYREEE (reference sequence). Germline trimming cut 3 bases from V and 1 base from J; bases unmatched to any gene: 5. CDR3 DNA: TGTGCCAGCAGCTACTTTACTAGCGGGAACACCGGGGAGCTGTTTTTT. Translated: CASSYFTSGNTGELFF.

This chain connects TRBV9 to TRBJ2-2; TRBD1 aligns across 8 bases. This CDR3 is 15 amino acids long. V dropped 6 bases and J dropped 7; count of bases not matched to a gene: 11. CDR1 is SGDLS and CDR2 is YYNGEE in the germline V gene. The CDR3 here is CASTHTGGAVGELFF. The CDR3 region has the DNA TGTGCCAGCACCCACACAGGGGGAGCAGTCGGGGAGCTGTTTTTT. The full variable domain, in which reference TRBV9 and TRBJ2-2 provide the parts outside the CDR3, is DSGVTQTPKHLITATGQRVTLRCSPRSGDLSVYWYQQSLDQGLQFLIQYYNGEERAKGNILERFSAQQFPDLHSELNLSSLELGDSALYFCASTHTGGAVGELFFGEGSRLTVL.

The V gene is TRBV6-5, the J gene TRBJ1-2, with TRBD1 matching 7 bases. The CDR3 sequence is 13 residues long. V dropped 2 bases and J dropped 7; count of bases not matched to a gene: 4. Germline V CDR1 and CDR2: MNHEY, SVGAGI. In DNA form, the CDR3 reads TGTGCCAGCAGTTACCGGACAGGTTTTGGCTACACCTTC. Its translation: CASSYRTGFGYTF.

The chain joins TRBV27 to TRBJ1-6, with no clear D. Per the germline V gene, CDR1 is MNHEY and CDR2 is SMNVEV (reference sequence). The CDR3 is 13 residues long. Trimming shortened V by 3 bases and J by 6 bases, and 6 bases separated the two germline ends. CDR3 sequence reads: CASSFLSNSPLHF. The CDR3 region has the DNA TGTGCCAGCAGTTTTCTTTCTAATTCACCCCTCCACTTT.

This chain joins TRBV12-5 and TRBJ2-1; D gene ambiguous. The CDR3 runs to 13 residues. Germline-derived CDR1 and CDR2 are LGHNT and FRNRAP. Trimming removed 5 bases at V and 6 bases at J, with 11 bases between. The CDR3 here is CASGLLRGNEQFF. As DNA, the CDR3 is TGTGCTAGTGGTCTACTTCGAGGCAATGAGCAGTTCTTC.

The chain links TRBV5-5 to TRBJ2-2; the match to TRBD1 covers 7 bases. CDR1 and CDR2 (germline): SGHKS, YYEKEE (reference sequence). V dropped 2 bases and J dropped 0; count of bases not matched to a gene: 7. The CDR3 length is 17 residues. In nucleotides, the CDR3 is TGTGCCAGCAGCTTTTTGGCAGGACAGGCGAACACCGGGGAGCTGTTTTTT. It translates to CASSFLAGQANTGELFF.

The rearrangement links TRBV27 to TRBJ1-2; TRBD1 matches 10 bases. Germline assignment: CDR1 MNHEY and CDR2 SMNVEV (reference sequence). Germline trimming cut 6 bases from V and 8 bases from J; bases unmatched to any gene: 9. The CDR3 is made up of 14 amino acids. In DNA form, the CDR3 reads TGTGCCAGCAGCCGGGACAGGGGACGGCCGGGCTACACCTTC. It specifies CASSRDRGRPGYTF.

The chain is built from TRBV19 and TRBJ1-5; 8 bases map to TRBD1. The CDR3 consists of 13 residues. The V gene end was trimmed by 10 bases and the J gene end by 5 bases; junction bases not matched to a gene: 7. Germline V lookup: CDR1 LNHDA, CDR2 SQIVND (reference sequence). Here the CDR3 DNA reads TGTGCCACCAAACAGGGGGGAGATCAGCCCCAGCATTTT. Protein product: CATKQGGDQPQHF. Together with reference TRBV19 and TRBJ1-5, the CDR3 gives the full variable domain: DGGITQSPKYLFRKEGQNVTLSCEQNLNHDAMYWYRQDPGQGLRLIYYSQIVNDFQKGDIAEGYSVSREKKESFPLTVTSAQKNPTAFYLCATKQGGDQPQHFGDGTRLSIL.

The chain couples TRBV4-1 to TRBJ2-5, with D perhaps matching TRBD1 (6 bases). There are 15 residues in the CDR3. The germline gives CDR1 MGHRA, CDR2 YSYEKL. Trimming stripped 3 bases from V and 2 bases from J, with 13 bases between. The CDR3 nucleotides are TGCGCCAGCAGCCACCTAGGACAGACACAAGAGACCCAGTACTTC. This translates into CASSHLGQTQETQYF.

A note on this clone: Germline is not matched at one junction end, which may reflect a read error. The rearrangement joins TRBV16 to TRBJ1-5; D is uncertain. Germline CDR1 is KGHSY and CDR2 is FQNENV. CDR3 length: 13 amino acids. The CDR3 here is CASSRLSPQAQHF. DNA for the CDR3: TGTGCCAGCAGCCGTTTAAGCCCTCAGGCCCAGCATTTT.

V usage is TRBV7-3 and J usage is TRBJ2-2; 9 bases line up with TRBD2. Trimming removed 1 base from V and 4 bases from J; junction bases left unmatched: 4. CDR3 length equals 16 residues. Germline V lookup: CDR1 SGHTA, CDR2 FQGTGA. The CDR3, as DNA: TGTGCCAGCAGCTTAAGGGTAGCGGGGGCCACCGGGGAGCTGTTTTTT. It is translated as CASSLRVAGATGELFF.

The chain recombines TRBV6-5 with TRBJ2-1; 7 bases align to TRBD2. From germline, CDR1 is MNHEY and CDR2 SVGAGI. The CDR3 is 16 residues long. Germline trimming cut 0 bases from V and 2 bases from J; bases unmatched to any gene: 4. The CDR3 DNA follows: TGTGCCAGCAGTTACTCGAGCGGGGTTACCTACAATGAGCAGTTCTTC. Its protein is CASSYSSGVTYNEQFF.

A word on this clone: The identical CDR3 is also encoded by other nucleotide sequences in the sample. This CDR3 reads CASSQEGGRAYEQYF. The CDR3, as DNA: TGTGCCAGCAGCCAAGAAGGCGGGAGAGCCTACGAGCAGTACTTC. V usage is TRBV4-2 and J usage is TRBJ2-7; 7 bases line up with TRBD2. The J segment lost 2 bases and the V segment lost 0 bases, leaving 4 bases of the junction unmatched. The CDR3 consists of 15 residues. Germline V lookup: CDR1 LGHNA, CDR2 YNFKEQ.

CDR3 protein: CASSRQEGYTF. The CDR3 nucleotides read TGTGCCAGCAGCAGACAAGAGGGCTACACCTTC. The chain is built from TRBV6-2 or TRBV6-3 and TRBJ1-2, with no clear D. Per germline, CDR1 MNHEY and CDR2 SVGEGT. CDR3 length: 11 amino acids. Trimming removed 6 bases at V and 8 bases at J, with 10 bases between.

This sequence joins TRBV4-1 and TRBJ2-1, with D perhaps matching TRBD2 (5 bases). From germline, CDR1 is MGHRA and CDR2 YSYEKL. The CDR3 sequence is 16 residues long. V lost 1 base to trimming and J lost 0 bases, with 10 bases between them. The chain's CDR3 is CASSQGNSASYNEQFF. The CDR3 DNA sequence: TGCGCCAGCAGCCAAGGAAATAGCGCCTCCTACAATGAGCAGTTCTTC.

The chain links TRBV19 to TRBJ2-2; a possible D gene is TRBD1 (6 bases). Between the trimmed V and J ends, which lost 6 bases and 2 bases, there was a span of 10 bases. Germline loops: CDR1 LNHDA, CDR2 SQIVND (reference sequence). There are 14 residues in the CDR3. The CDR3 is CASSDRINTGELFF. CDR3 nucleotide sequence: TGTGCCAGTAGCGACAGGATCAACACCGGGGAGCTGTTTTTT. Full variable domain (remainder filled in from reference TRBV19 and TRBJ2-2): DGGITQSPKYLFRKEGQNVTLSCEQNLNHDAMYWYRQDPGQGLRLIYYSQIVNDFQKGDIAEGYSVSREKKESFPLTVTSAQKNPTAFYLCASSDRINTGELFFGEGSRLTVL.

The chain is built from TRBV10-3 and TRBJ1-4, with D possibly being TRBD1 (6 bases). The V and J ends lost 5 bases and 3 bases respectively, with 16 bases between them. Germline CDR1 reads ENHRY; CDR2 reads SYGVKD. CDR3 length: 16 amino acids. The CDR3 region has the DNA TGTGCCATCAGTTACAGGGTTACGGCTCCTAATGAAAAACTGTTTTTT. It yields the protein CAISYRVTAPNEKLFF.

The genes are TRBV6-5 and TRBJ2-7; 7 positions agree with TRBD1. The V gene's germline CDR1 is MNHEY and CDR2 SVGAGI. This CDR3 region has 14 residues. After removal of 7 bases from V and 2 bases from J, the junction contained 8 bases not matched to a gene. The CDR3 DNA sequence: TGTGCCAGCACCAGACAGGGACAAGCCTACGAGCAGTACTTC. This encodes CASTRQGQAYEQYF.

The rearrangement joins TRBV3-1 (or the pseudogene TRBV3-2) to TRBJ1-1; no firm D call. Germline V gives CDR1 LGHDT, CDR2 YNNKEL (reference sequence). V was cut by 0 bases and J by 2 bases, with 7 bases left in between. This CDR3 comprises 14 residues. This chain's CDR3 is CASSQDGPNTEAFF. CDR3 bases: TGTGCCAGCAGCCAAGATGGCCCCAACACTGAAGCTTTCTTT.

The chain employs TRBV5-6 and TRBJ1-3, with 9 bases aligning to TRBD1. The CDR3 spans 15 residues. Germline loops: CDR1 SGHDT, CDR2 YYEEEE. With V trimmed by 3 bases and J by 4 bases, 5 bases remained unmatched. CDR3 amino acids: CASSWTTGGGNTIYF. CDR3 nucleotide sequence: TGTGCCAGCAGCTGGACAACAGGGGGCGGAAACACCATATATTTT.